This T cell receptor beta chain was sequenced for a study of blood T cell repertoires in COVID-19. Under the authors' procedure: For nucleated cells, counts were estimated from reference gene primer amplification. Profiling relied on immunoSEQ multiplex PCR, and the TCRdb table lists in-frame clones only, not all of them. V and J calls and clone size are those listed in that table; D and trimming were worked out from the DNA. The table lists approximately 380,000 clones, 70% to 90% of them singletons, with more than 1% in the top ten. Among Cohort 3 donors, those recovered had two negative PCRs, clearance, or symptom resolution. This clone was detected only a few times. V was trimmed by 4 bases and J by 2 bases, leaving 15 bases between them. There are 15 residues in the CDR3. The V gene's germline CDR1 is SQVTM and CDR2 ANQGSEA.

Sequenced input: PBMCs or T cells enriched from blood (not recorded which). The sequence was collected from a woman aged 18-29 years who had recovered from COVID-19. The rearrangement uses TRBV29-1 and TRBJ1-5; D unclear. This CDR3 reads CSVAGGFLGNQPQHF. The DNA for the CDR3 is TGCAGCGTTGCCGGCGGATTTTTAGGCAATCAGCCCCAGCATTTT.